The rows below give T cell receptor beta chains drawn from one sample of a study of blood T cell repertoires in COVID-19. Measured with immunoSEQ multiplex PCR; TCRdb has only the in-frame clones, and not every one. This table holds under 200,000 clones, approximately 80% found once. The specimen was peripheral blood. All receptors come from a man between 60 and 70 years old with acute or convalescent COVID-19. Each CDR3 is given with its conserved first and last residue. Fields, in order: D gene, J gene, V gene, clone size, CDR3 DNA, CDR3 protein. D genes are given only for firm matches. The size of a clone is reported for some rows only, either as once, few or many, or as a class for expanded clones.

- TRBJ1-1 TRBV5-1 few TGCGCCAGCAGCCGGGGGACCCTAAAGAGGACTGAAGCTTTCTTT CASSRGTLKRTEAFF
- TRBJ1-2 TRBV4-2 - TGTGCCAGCAGCCAAGATTGGGAGAATAAGGATGGCTACACCTTC CASSQDWENKDGYTF
TRBD2 TRBJ2-3 TRBV6-2/TRBV6-3 - TGTGCCAGCAGTTACTTAGCGGGCGGGTTCACAGATACGCAGTATTTT CASSYLAGGFTDTQYF
TRBD1 TRBJ1-2 TRBV27 once TGTGCCAGCAGTTTATATGGACAGGGAAACTATGGCTACACCTTC CASSLYGQGNYGYTF
- TRBJ1-6 TRBV6-5 - TGTGCCAGCAGTTACTCGGTTGGTAGTTCACCCCTCCACTTT CASSYSVGSSPLHF
- TRBJ2-5 TRBV19 - TGTGCCAGTAGTATATCCGCAGACCAAGAGACCCAGTACTTC CASSISADQETQYF
- TRBJ1-4 TRBV18 - TGTGCCAGCTCACCACGAGGAGATGAAAAACTGTTTTTT CASSPRGDEKLFF
TRBD1 TRBJ1-1 TRBV5-1 - TGCGCCAGCAGCTTGGGCGGGACAGGGGGCATGGCAGGAACTGAAGCTTTCTTT CASSLGGTGGMAGTEAFF
TRBD2 TRBJ2-3 TRBV7-3 - TGTGCCAGCAGCTTTAGCGGGGGCATGAGGACAGATACGCAGTATTTT CASSFSGGMRTDTQYF
TRBD1 TRBJ1-2 TRBV24-1 - TGTGCCACCCAAAGGACAGGGGACTATGGCTACACCTTC CATQRTGDYGYTF
TRBD1 TRBJ1-1 TRBV5-1 - TGCGCCAGCCTACCGGGACAGGAGTTGCCAGGCACTGAAGCTTTCTTT CASLPGQELPGTEAFF
- TRBJ1-6 TRBV25-1 few TGTGCCAGCAGTGCATTCGGGGTGTATAATTCACCCCTCCACTTT CASSAFGVYNSPLHF
TRBD1 TRBJ1-5 TRBV6-6 - TGTGCCAGCAGTTTTCCCGGGACAGATAGCAATCAGCCCCAGCATTTT CASSFPGTDSNQPQHF
TRBD1 TRBJ2-2 TRBV24-1 - TGTGCCACCAGTGATAGTAGGGGGCTGCTGGGCACCGGGGAGCTGTTTTTT CATSDSRGLLGTGELFF
- TRBJ1-6 TRBV4-3 few TGCGCCAGCAGCCAAGACGGTATGGAGAGCTCCTATAATTCACCCCTCCACTTT CASSQDGMESSYNSPLHF
TRBD1 TRBJ1-1 TRBV30 - TGTGCCTGGGGGACAGGGATGAACACTGAAGCTTTCTTT CAWGTGMNTEAFF
- TRBJ1-2 TRBV6-5 - TGTGCCAGCAGTTACTCGTCCAGGTTTAACTATGGCTACACCTTC CASSYSSRFNYGYTF
- TRBJ2-5 TRBV18 few TGTGCCAGCTCACCTCCCGGGACAAGGGAGACCCAGTACTTC CASSPPGTRETQYF
TRBD1 TRBJ1-6 TRBV28 - TGTGCCAGCAGTTCCCAGACAGGGGTTAATTCACCCCTCCACTTT CASSSQTGVNSPLHF
TRBD1 TRBJ2-2 TRBV27 - TGTGCCAGCAGTTTATCGCGGACAGGGAATCCCGGGGAGCTGTTTTTT CASSLSRTGNPGELFF
TRBD2 TRBJ2-5 TRBV5-1 - TGCGCCAGCAGCTTAACTAGCGGGGGGGCTCCAGAGACCCAGTACTTC CASSLTSGGAPETQYF
TRBD2 TRBJ2-1 TRBV15 - TGTGCCACCAGCAGAGAACCAGGGACTAGCGGCAATGAGCAGTTCTTC CATSREPGTSGNEQFF
TRBD1 TRBJ1-4 TRBV9 - TGTGCCAGCAGCGTAGCTGGGACAGGGGGTGAAAAACTGTTTTTT CASSVAGTGGEKLFF
- TRBJ1-4 TRBV6-5 - TGTGCCAGCAGTTACCTACCCCAGGGATTTAATGAAAAACTGTTTTTT CASSYLPQGFNEKLFF
- TRBJ2-1 TRBV9 - TGTGCCAGCAGCGTCTCTTCAGGGGTAGGAAATGAGCAGTTCTTC CASSVSSGVGNEQFF
TRBD1 TRBJ1-4 TRBV6-5 - TGTGCCAGCAGTTTAATGACAGGGGCTGCAGGTGAAAAACTGTTTTTT CASSLMTGAAGEKLFF
- TRBJ2-7 TRBV10-3 - TGTGCCATCAGTGAGTCGGTTGGGCAGGGGTACGAGCAGTACTTC CAISESVGQGYEQYF
- TRBJ2-2 TRBV5-6 - TGTGCCAGCAGCTTGATCGGGAACACCGGGGAGCTGTTTTTT CASSLIGNTGELFF
- TRBJ2-2 TRBV21-1 - TGTGCCAGCAGCACCAACCCGGACAGCCACAACACCGGGGAGCTGTTTTTT CASSTNPDSHNTGELFF
TRBD1 TRBJ2-2 TRBV12-3/TRBV12-4 - TGTGCCAGCAGACAGACAGGGCCCGGGGAGCTGTTTTTT CASRQTGPGELFF
- TRBJ2-2 TRBV11-1 - TGTGCCAGCAGCTTCAGGAGGTTGAACACCGGGGAGCTGTTTTTT CASSFRRLNTGELFF
- TRBJ2-5 TRBV11-2 - TGTGCCAGCAGCCAGGGGGGATTCCGGAATCGACAAGAGACCCAGTACTTC CASSQGGFRNRQETQYF
- TRBJ2-7 TRBV29-1 once TGCAGCGTTGAAGGGAACACGGGACACGATTACGAGCAGTACTTC CSVEGNTGHDYEQYF
- TRBJ1-1 TRBV4-3 - TGCGCCAGCAGCCGAAGGGGGACGAACACTGAAGCTTTCTTT CASSRRGTNTEAFF
TRBD1 TRBJ1-2 TRBV6-5 - TGTGCCAGCAGTTACTACAGGGGCGGCTACACCTTC CASSYYRGGYTF
- TRBJ1-3 TRBV6-5 - TGTGCCAGCAGTAGGGGGGGTTCTGGAAACACCATATATTTT CASSRGGSGNTIYF
- TRBJ1-4 TRBV7-2 - TGTGCCAGCAGCTCCGAGACAGGACCTAATGAAAAACTGTTTTTT CASSSETGPNEKLFF
TRBD1 TRBJ2-2 TRBV11-3 - TGTGCCAGCAGTTCCTATTCTCAGGGGGCGAGGACCGGGGAGCTGTTTTTT CASSSYSQGARTGELFF
- TRBJ2-7 TRBV2 - TGTGCCAGCAGGATGGGGTCGGGGGTACATTTCGAGCAGTACTTC CASRMGSGVHFEQYF
TRBD1 TRBJ1-2 TRBV2 - TGTGCCAGCAGTTTGGGACAGGCCATGGAGTATGGCTACACCTTC CASSLGQAMEYGYTF
- TRBJ1-2 TRBV11-2 - TGTGCCAGCAGCTCGTTGACAGCCACTTTTTATGGCTACACCTTC CASSSLTATFYGYTF
TRBD1 TRBJ1-2 TRBV9 - TGTGCCAGCAGCGTAGGGACAGGGGCCCAGGGCTACACCTTC CASSVGTGAQGYTF
TRBD1 TRBJ2-7 TRBV6-5 once TGTGCCAGCAGCCGGGACAGGGACTACGAGCAGTACTTC CASSRDRDYEQYF
TRBD1 TRBJ1-2 TRBV7-3 few TGTGCCAGCAGCTTAAACAGGGGCTATGGCTACACCTTC CASSLNRGYGYTF
- TRBJ2-1 TRBV19 few TGTGCCAGTAGTGACAGGAGCTCCTACAATGAGCAGTTCTTC CASSDRSSYNEQFF
TRBD2 TRBJ2-1 TRBV5-6 - TGTGCCACCGCGGGGGACTACAATGAGCAGTTCTTC CATAGDYNEQFF
- TRBJ1-1 TRBV7-8 - TGTGCCAGCAGCTTAGTTTGGGGAGGCACTGAAGCTTTCTTT CASSLVWGGTEAFF
- TRBJ2-5 TRBV12-3/TRBV12-4 - TGTGCCAGCAGACCACAGGGATTAGAGACCCAGTACTTC CASRPQGLETQYF
TRBD1 TRBJ1-1 TRBV5-4 - TGTGCCGGCCACCGGGACAGGCTACTGAACACTGAAGCTTTCTTT CAGHRDRLLNTEAFF
- TRBJ1-1 TRBV5-4 - TGTGCCAGCAGCTTGAAAAAGGGGCCCCGACCGGACACTGAAGCTTTCTTT CASSLKKGPRPDTEAFF
TRBD1 TRBJ2-5 TRBV7-3 - TGTGCCAGCAGTCCGAAGGGGGCGGGAGAGACCCAGTACTTC CASSPKGAGETQYF
TRBD2 TRBJ2-2 TRBV24-1 once TGTGCCACCAGTGATCATACTCAGCGGGGGAGAACCGGGGAGCTGTTTTTT CATSDHTQRGRTGELFF
- TRBJ2-5 TRBV18 once TGTGCCAGCTCACTCCGGACCAAGCAGGGTGAGACCCAGTACTTC CASSLRTKQGETQYF